This T cell receptor (beta chain) was identified during a study of T cells after yellow fever vaccination. Study background: SMART-Seq v4 Ultra Low Input prepared libraries from low-cell fractions.

V dropped 1 base and J dropped 1 base, with 8 bases sitting between them. Germline V lookup: CDR1 DFQATT, CDR2 SNEGSKA (reference sequence). CDR3 length equals 13 residues. MiXCR, applied by TCRdb to the 5' RACE reads, yields one record per CDR3 protein. This table holds under 600,000 distinct CDR3 sequences, about 14% found once. Study results and limitations: Peaking faster, on day 5 versus 15, the secondary response was nonetheless weaker. Booster sampling recovered most clones from primary vaccination (about 97% CD4, approximately 88% CD8).

This clonotype was observed a handful of times. The antigen is undetermined. The TCR sequence derives from a man aged 25 to 40 who received the YFV17D yellow fever vaccine. The sequences come from PBMCs, collected on the day of the yellow fever booster vaccination. This chain joins TRBV20-1 and TRBJ2-7, with D perhaps being TRBD1 or TRBD2 (5 bases each). The CDR3 spells CSARVGESYEQYF. The DNA of the CDR3 is TGCAGTGCTAGAGTAGGGGAGTCCTACGAGCAGTACTTC.